The clone carrying this T cell receptor (beta chain) has just one count. Antigen unknown. Measured with immunoSEQ multiplex PCR; TCRdb has only the in-frame clones, and not every one. This sample carries fewer than 55,000 clones, approximately 65% of them seen once, and the ten largest clones take 4% to 5.5%. Documented time point: week 47, end of study. Each dose delivered 300 ug of mutant IDH1 20-mer peptide subcutaneously with imiquimod. This sample is drawn from a study of a mutant IDH1 vaccine in newly diagnosed glioma. Whole-study context: Beforehand, treatment had been radiotherapy, temozolomide, or both; the majority received both.

The CDR3 totals 15 residues. The ends were cut back, 0 bases at V and 7 bases at J, with 15 bases in the middle. Germline assignment: CDR1 SNHLY and CDR2 FYNNEI. The material sequenced was peripheral blood mononuclear cells (PBMCs), taken from a glioma patient whose treatment included an IDH1 peptide vaccine. This TCR came from a man between 40 and 49 years old with glioma. Some clones in this sample may be carry-over from other donors' samples. The chain is built from TRBV2 and TRBJ1-1; no definite D call. CDR3 sequence reads: CASSEALGQLDEAFF. CDR3 DNA: TGTGCCAGCAGTGAAGCCCTCGGGCAACTCGATGAAGCTTTCTTT.